These T cell receptor beta chains were read from a single sample in a study of human T cells and chemical hapten exposure. TCRdb itself ran the RACE reads through MiXCR, one entry per CDR3 protein. The sample carries about 200,000 distinct CDR3 sequences, more than 20% recorded once. Material: whole blood, obtained in connection with sensitization to the hapten diphenylcyclopropenone (DPC). These receptors originate from a woman between 40 and 50 years old with alopecia areata. Some clones in this sample may be carry-over from other donors' samples. CDR3s include the opening cysteine and the closing phenylalanine or tryptophan. The D gene is left open where the match is weak. The size entry is marked missing in some rows and otherwise reads once, few, many or a size class.

. | once | 14 | TRBJ1-6 | TRBV18 | CASSPSTVNSPLHF | TGTGCCAGCTCACCATCGACAGTAAATTCACCCCTCCACTTT
. | . | 15 | TRBJ2-5 | TRBV7-2 | CASSLGMRGGETQYF | TGTGCCAGCAGCTTAGGAATGCGTGGGGGCGAGACCCAGTACTTC
TRBD1 | few | 13 | TRBJ1-2 | TRBV20-1 | CSAEGQARYGYTF | TGCAGTGCTGAGGGACAGGCCCGCTATGGCTACACCTTC
TRBD2 | . | 18 | TRBJ2-3 | TRBV11-2 | CASSFIVGLAGGADTQYF | TGTGCCAGCAGCTTTATTGTCGGACTAGCGGGAGGAGCCGATACGCAGTATTTT
TRBD2 | few | 13 | TRBJ2-2 | TRBV20-1 | CSWTSGNTGELFF | TGCAGTTGGACTAGCGGGAACACCGGGGAGCTGTTTTTT
. | . | 13 | TRBJ1-1 | TRBV27 | CASSLNGGPEAFF | TGTGCCAGCAGTTTAAATGGGGGGCCTGAAGCTTTCTTT
. | once | 13 | TRBJ1-5 | TRBV7-8 | CASSFDHNQPQHF | TGTGCCAGCAGCTTCGACCACAATCAGCCCCAGCATTTT
. | . | 15 | TRBJ1-4 | TRBV12-3/TRBV12-4 | CASSWSGATNEKLFF | TGTGCCAGCAGTTGGTCCGGTGCAACTAATGAAAAACTGTTTTTT
TRBD2 | few | 15 | TRBJ2-2 | TRBV20-1 | CSARDRLANTGELFF | TGCAGTGCTAGAGATCGACTAGCAAACACCGGGGAGCTGTTTTTT
TRBD1 | few | 15 | TRBJ2-2 | TRBV28 | CASRAGQGWDGELFF | TGTGCCAGCCGAGCGGGACAGGGGTGGGACGGGGAGCTGTTTTTT
. | . | 15 | TRBJ2-3 | TRBV2 | CASSEAGGMSDTQYF | TGTGCCAGCAGTGAGGCAGGGGGGATGTCAGATACGCAGTATTTT
. | . | 18 | TRBJ1-4 | TRBV4-3 | CASSQDPGWGTEREKLFF | TGCGCCAGCAGCCAAGATCCAGGGTGGGGGACCGAGAGAGAAAAACTGTTTTTT
. | . | 11 | TRBJ2-7 | TRBV28 | CATRWISEQYF | TGTGCCACCCGATGGATTTCCGAGCAGTACTTC
TRBD2 | . | 17 | TRBJ2-1 | TRBV9 | CASMGGSASGGYNEQFF | TGTGCCAGCATGGGGGGGTCGGCTAGCGGGGGGTACAATGAGCAGTTCTTC
. | few | 18 | TRBJ2-2 | TRBV25-1 | CASSESIRAGPSTGELFF | TGTGCCAGCAGTGAATCCATTAGGGCAGGCCCTAGCACCGGGGAGCTGTTTTTT
. | . | 15 | TRBJ2-3 | TRBV29-1 | CSVEPSSAGADTQYF | TGCAGCGTTGAACCTTCTAGCGCTGGGGCAGATACGCAGTATTTT
TRBD2 | . | 14 | TRBJ2-7 | TRBV27 | CASSFVGGPTERYF | TGTGCCAGCAGTTTCGTGGGAGGGCCTACAGAGCGGTACTTC
. | . | 14 | TRBJ2-7 | TRBV10-3 | CAISDEAGAHEQYF | TGTGCCATCAGTGATGAAGCAGGGGCCCACGAGCAGTACTTC
. | few | 18 | TRBJ1-3 | TRBV10-3 | CAISETGERAPSGNTIYF | TGTGCCATCAGTGAGACCGGCGAAAGGGCCCCCTCTGGAAACACCATATATTTT
TRBD2 | once | 16 | TRBJ2-3 | TRBV7-2 | CVSSLGAGLGVATQYF | TGTGTCAGCAGCTTAGGAGCAGGACTAGGCGTCGCTACGCAGTATTTT
TRBD1 | many | 16 | TRBJ1-1 | TRBV7-9 | CASSPQAGQGSTEAFF | TGTGCCAGCAGCCCTCAAGCGGGACAGGGGTCCACTGAAGCTTTCTTT
. | . | 16 | TRBJ2-3 | TRBV27 | CASSLQVHTPTDTQYF | TGTGCCAGCAGTCTACAGGTCCACACGCCAACAGATACGCAGTATTTT
TRBD2 | . | 14 | TRBJ2-7 | TRBV5-1 | CASSLGREGDEQYF | TGCGCCAGCAGCTTGGGACGGGAGGGGGACGAGCAGTACTTC